The 7 T cell receptor beta chains listed next were all sequenced from one sample in a study of T cell responses to AZD1222 COVID-19 vaccine. The assay was immunoSEQ multiplex PCR, and TCRdb's table has in-frame clones only and misses some. The sample contains around 140,000 clones, approximately 92% of which appear only once. The sequenced sample was peripheral blood, obtained 28 days after the second AZD1222 dose. Receptors were obtained from an adult who received the AZD1222 COVID-19 vaccine.

This clone showed up just once. The sample has other DNA sequences that encode this CDR3 too. This sequence joins TRBV29-1 and TRBJ1-1, with D unresolved. The germline gives CDR1 SQVTM, CDR2 ANQGSEA. V lost 3 bases, J lost 5 bases, and 4 bases lay in between. This CDR3 is built from 10 residues. Here the CDR3 DNA reads TGCAGCGTTGAGGGGACTGAAGCTTTCTTT. It is translated as CSVEGTEAFF.

The gene calls are TRBV5-6 and TRBJ1-3; tentative D call: TRBD1 (6 bases). The CDR3 spans 15 residues. V lost 1 base and J 1 base, leaving 9 bases between the germline ends. The germline CDR1 and CDR2 sequences are SGHDT and YYEEEE. DNA for the CDR3: TGTGCCAGCAGCTTGTCCAGGGGTTCTGGAAACACCATATATTTT. It yields the protein CASSLSRGSGNTIYF.

As to this clone: One end of the junction does not line up with germline, which may come from a read error. This chain connects TRBV30 to TRBJ2-5; D is tentatively TRBD1 or TRBD2 (5 bases each). Per the germline V gene, CDR1 is GTSNPN and CDR2 is SVGIG (reference sequence). CDR3 length: 14 residues. The CDR3 DNA sequence: TGTGCCTGGAGTGTAAACCCCCGAGGGGCATGGAGGCACTTC. This codes for CAWSVNPRGAWRHF.

The CDR3 DNA sequence: TGCAGCGTCCTACAGGGGCGGGGGAGTGAGCAGTTCTTC. This encodes CSVLQGRGSEQFF. The chain links TRBV29-1 to TRBJ2-1; either TRBD1 or TRBD2 may fit D (7 bases each). Germline loops: CDR1 SQVTM, CDR2 ANQGSEA. The length of the CDR3 is 13 residues. Trimming took 6 bases from V and 9 from J, leaving 18 bases between them.

V gene TRBV6-5 combines with J gene TRBJ1-5; D possibly corresponds to TRBD1 (6 bases). The V end was cut by 6 bases, the J end by 5 bases, with 14 bases between. The CDR3 is 14 residues long. Germline V CDR1 and CDR2: MNHEY, SVGAGI. The chain's CDR3 is CASRGRRGDQPQHF. The CDR3 DNA reads as TGTGCCAGCAGAGGACGGAGGGGGGATCAGCCCCAGCATTTT.

The CDR3 region has the DNA TGTGCCAGCAGCGCTCGGACCTCTGGAAACACCATATATTTT. Translating it yields CASSARTSGNTIYF. The chain couples TRBV9 to TRBJ1-3, with unresolved D. Trimming shortened V by 3 bases and J by 0 bases, and 7 bases separated the two germline ends. CDR1 and CDR2 (germline): SGDLS, YYNGEE. The CDR3 covers 14 residues.

The chain uses TRBV4-1 and TRBJ2-5, with TRBD2 as a possible D gene (5 bases). The CDR3 covers 14 residues. Germline CDR1 is MGHRA and CDR2 is YSYEKL. Trimming stripped 1 base from V and 5 bases from J, with 11 bases between. CDR3 sequence (DNA): TGCGCCAGCAGCCAAGGAGACGGGGTTGAGACCCAGTACTTC. Translating it yields CASSQGDGVETQYF.